This T cell receptor beta chain was captured in a study of T cell repertoires in cytomegalovirus infection. Study details: It was the public TCR beta signatures that indicated both CMV infection and matching HLA type.

The CDR3 is made up of 11 amino acids. The V end lost 3 bases, the J end lost 6 bases, and 4 bases lay between the germline ends. The germline V gene encodes CDR1 MNHEY and CDR2 SVGEGT. Notes on this clonotype: What it recognizes is unknown. The conserved final phenylalanine or tryptophan is absent from the CDR3, which likely points to a read error.

In TCRdb, the reads were re-called with MiXCR into one record per CDR3 protein. The sample lists nearly 650,000 distinct CDR3 sequences; less than 25% were seen once. Regarding the study as a whole: CMV-specific HLA-C-restricted TCR beta clonotypes dominated the ex vivo response.

Source material: CD8+ T cells from PBMCs. V is TRBV6-2 or TRBV6-3 and J is TRBJ2-3, with no clear D. This clonotype originated in a human donor in good health (CMV status not recorded). Some clones in this sample may be carry-over from other donors' samples. This CDR3 is CASSYPDTQYL. The CDR3 DNA reads TGTGCCAGCAGTTATCCGGATACGCAGTATTTG.